What follows describes a single T cell receptor (beta chain). The data were obtained in a study of blood T cell repertoires in COVID-19. Study in general: The United States, Italy and Spain provided the acute and convalescent COVID-19 samples. PBMCs, B-cell-depleted T cells, or T cells were the source of the cDNA or gDNA that made up the material.

The CDR3 loop spans 14 amino acids. V lost 6 bases to trimming and J lost 3 bases; unmatched junction nucleotides: 4. CDR1 LNHDA and CDR2 SQIVND come from the germline V gene (reference sequence). Under the authors' procedure: Reference gene primer amplification yielded estimated nucleated cell counts. The data were produced by immunoSEQ multiplex PCR, yet TCRdb's version contains in-frame clones alone and is incomplete. The DNA gave D and trimming, while V, J and clone size come from that table. The sample lists about 14,000 clones; over 65% were seen once. The TCR comes from a boy aged 2 to 10 with active or convalescent COVID-19. The gene calls are TRBV19 and TRBJ2-7; TRBD1 agrees at 11 bases. The specimen was peripheral blood. The CDR3: CASSPGTGGYEQYF. DNA for the CDR3: TGTGCCAGTAGCCCCGGGACAGGGGGCTACGAGCAGTACTTC.